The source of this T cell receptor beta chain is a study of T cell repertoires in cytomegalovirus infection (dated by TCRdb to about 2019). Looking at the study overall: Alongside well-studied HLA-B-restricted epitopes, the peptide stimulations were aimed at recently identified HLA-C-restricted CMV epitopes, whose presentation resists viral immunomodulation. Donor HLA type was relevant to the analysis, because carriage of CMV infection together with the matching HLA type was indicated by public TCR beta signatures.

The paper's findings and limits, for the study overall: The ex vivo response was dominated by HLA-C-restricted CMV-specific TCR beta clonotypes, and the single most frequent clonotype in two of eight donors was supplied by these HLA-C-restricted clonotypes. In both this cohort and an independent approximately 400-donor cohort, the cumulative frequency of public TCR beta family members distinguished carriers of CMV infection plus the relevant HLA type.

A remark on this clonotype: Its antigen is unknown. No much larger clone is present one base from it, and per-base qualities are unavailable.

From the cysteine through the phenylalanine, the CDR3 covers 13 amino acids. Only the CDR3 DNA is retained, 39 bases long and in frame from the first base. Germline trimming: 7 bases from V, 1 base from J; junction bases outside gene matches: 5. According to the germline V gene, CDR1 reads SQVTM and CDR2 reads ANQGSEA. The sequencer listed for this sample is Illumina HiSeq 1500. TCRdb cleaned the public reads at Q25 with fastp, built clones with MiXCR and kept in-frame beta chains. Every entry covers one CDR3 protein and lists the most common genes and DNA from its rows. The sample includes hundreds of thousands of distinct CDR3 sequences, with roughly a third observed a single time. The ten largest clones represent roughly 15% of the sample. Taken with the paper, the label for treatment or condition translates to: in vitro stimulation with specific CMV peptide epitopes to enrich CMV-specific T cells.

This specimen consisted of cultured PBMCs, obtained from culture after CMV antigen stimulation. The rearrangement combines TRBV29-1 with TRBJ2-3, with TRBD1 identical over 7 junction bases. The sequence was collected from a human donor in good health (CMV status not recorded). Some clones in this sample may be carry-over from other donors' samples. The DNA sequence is TGCAGCGGAGGACAGGCGGGCACAGATACGCAGTATTTT. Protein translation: CSGGQAGTDTQYF.